The 7 T cell receptor beta chains below were found in one sample sequenced in a study of Ad26.COV2.S vaccination and SARS-CoV-2 variants. Indicated treatment: some 19 received Ad26.COV2.S at low or high dose, single or two shots; roughly five received placebo; per-sample allocation not given. Samples analyzed were those drawn on day 63 after the first vaccine or placebo injection. Measured with immunoSEQ multiplex PCR; TCRdb has only the in-frame clones, and not every one. The sample holds about 350,000 clones, 80% to 90% seen once. The source material was peripheral blood, sampled in a trial of Ad26.COV2.S vaccine versus placebo. Source of these receptors: a person aged 18-60 years who received the Ad26.COV2.S COVID-19 vaccine or a placebo.

The chain couples TRBV7-8 to TRBJ1-1; no firm D call. The germline V gene has CDR1 SGHVS and CDR2 FQNEAQ. This CDR3 is built from 16 residues. V lost 2 bases to trimming and J lost 3 bases, with 16 bases between them. The CDR3 DNA reads TGTGCCAGCAGCTTAAGGCGGACTATTCGGGACACTGAAGCTTTCTTT. It translates to CASSLRRTIRDTEAFF.

Comment on this clone: The conserved phenylalanine or tryptophan is not found at the CDR3 terminus, so this likely reflects a read error. No DNA is shown, since the ends of the CDR3 on it are uncertain; the CDR3 is the one TCRdb lists. The CDR3: CASSSGGNRPLSH. The J gene is TRBJ1-2, the V gene TRBV7-9; whether TRBD1, the table's D call, matches the DNA was not checked. The germline V gene has CDR1 SEHNR and CDR2 FQNEAQ (reference sequence). The CDR3 comprises 13 residues, both ends counted.

The V and J genes are TRBV5-1 and TRBJ1-2; unclear D gene. V lost 5 bases and J 3 bases, leaving 17 bases between the germline ends. This CDR3 contains 15 residues. Looked up from germline, CDR1 is SGHRS and CDR2 is YFSETQ. The CDR3 sequence is CASSPAGTADYGYTF. The CDR3 DNA reads TGCGCCAGCAGTCCCGCGGGTACGGCTGACTATGGCTACACCTTC.

The chain carries TRBV9 and TRBJ2-2, with D possibly called TRBD1 or TRBD2 (7 bases each). The length of the CDR3 is 15 residues. Germline CDR1 reads SGDLS; CDR2 reads YYNGEE. Between the trimmed V and J ends, which lost 4 bases and 4 bases, there was a span of 14 bases. CDR3 sequence (DNA): TGTGCCAGCAGCCCACAGGGGAGGGGCACCGGGGAGCTGTTTTTT. As protein: CASSPQGRGTGELFF.

V usage is TRBV7-2 and J usage is TRBJ2-3, with 10 bases aligning to TRBD2. Looked up from germline, CDR1 is SGHTA and CDR2 is FQGNSA. The CDR3 sequence is 15 residues long. With 6 bases clipped from V and 4 bases from J, the junction kept 7 bases outside the gene matches. CDR3: CASSQAGGQADTQYF. In DNA form, the CDR3 reads TGTGCCAGCAGTCAAGCGGGGGGGCAGGCAGATACGCAGTATTTT.

The chain combines TRBV5-4 with TRBJ1-2, with D uncertain. Germline V gene lookup returns CDR1 SGHNT and CDR2 YYREEE (reference sequence). There are 13 residues in the CDR3. Between the trimmed V and J ends, which lost 3 bases and 2 bases, there was a span of 8 bases. CDR3 DNA sequence: TGTGCCAGCAGCTCAGCGGGGAACTATGGCTACACCTTC. Its protein product is CASSSAGNYGYTF.

This clone was seen a few times. The rearrangement joins TRBV4-1 to TRBJ2-2; 8 nucleotides align to TRBD2. Per the germline V gene, CDR1 is MGHRA and CDR2 is YSYEKL. This CDR3 contains 19 residues. V shed 3 bases, J shed 5 bases, and the junction held 17 bases outside the gene matches. This chain's CDR3 is CASSHIVLRRGARTGELFF. CDR3 DNA sequence: TGCGCCAGCAGCCACATAGTTCTCAGGCGGGGGGCGAGGACCGGGGAGCTGTTTTTT.